A single sample gave rise to the 10 T cell receptor beta chains below, sequenced in a study of blood T cells in healthy people across ages. A second PCR, run for about 7 to 11 cycles, used a sample-barcoded 5' primer plus a J-beta primer mix. TCRdb recomputed calls from the 5' RACE reads with MiXCR, one row per CDR3 protein. The sample lists 1.5 million to 2 million distinct CDR3 sequences, over 25% seen once, with roughly 8.2% in the top ten. The sequenced material came from blood. Receptors originate from a woman aged 25 to 39 in good health.

Regarding this clonotype: At one end, the junction sequence differs from germline, possibly due to a read error. This chain connects TRBV5-1 to TRBJ2-5, with TRBD2 matching 7 bases. The CDR3 spans 13 residues. The germline CDR1 and CDR2 sequences are SGHRS and YFSETQ. CDR3 residues: CASSSTSSGTRYF. The CDR3 DNA sequence: TGCGCCAGCAGCTCGACTAGCTCGGGGACCCGGTACTTC.

Note on this clonotype: An end of the junction differs from the germline gene, which may be a read error. This chain joins TRBV9 and TRBJ2-3, with D perhaps matching TRBD2 (7 bases). The CDR3 spans 17 residues. Germline CDR1 is SGDLS and CDR2 is YYNGEE. The CDR3 spells CAGSVEGSGGVTDTQYF. As DNA, the CDR3 is TGTGCCGGCAGCGTAGAAGGGTCGGGGGGCGTCACAGATACGCAGTATTTT.

This clonotype occurred many times. The chain carries TRBV20-1 and TRBJ2-3; the D gene is possibly TRBD1 (5 bases). The CDR3 has 14 residues. CDR1 and CDR2 (germline): DFQATT, SNEGSKA (reference sequence). Trimming left V 3 bases short and J 0 bases short, with 10 bases between. The CDR3 nucleotides are TGCAGTGCTAGGACGGACACTAGCACAGATACGCAGTATTTT. Translation: CSARTDTSTDTQYF.

This clonotype was seen just once. The rearrangement uses TRBV28 and TRBJ1-4, with D possibly being TRBD1 (6 bases). CDR1 MDHEN and CDR2 SYDVKM come from the germline V gene. The CDR3 is made up of 14 amino acids. Trimming left V 7 bases short and J 7 bases short, with 16 bases between. The CDR3 bases are TGTGCCAGCAACACCAGGGGATCTAGTGAAAAACTGTTTTTT. Amino acids: CASNTRGSSEKLFF.

This clonotype turned up a few times. The V and J genes are TRBV5-1 and TRBJ2-1; D tentatively fits TRBD1 or TRBD2 (5 bases each). V was cut by 7 bases and J by 7 bases, with 21 bases left in between. The CDR3 is 15 residues long. CDR1 is SGHRS and CDR2 is YFSETQ in the germline V gene. The CDR3 here is CASFTSGTGLNEQFF. The CDR3 nucleotides are TGCGCCAGCTTTACCTCAGGGACCGGTTTGAATGAGCAGTTCTTC.

This clonotype was seen just once. A junction end diverges from the germline sequence, so it may reflect a read error. The chain employs TRBV20-1 and TRBJ2-3; no reliable D call. Germline V gene data show CDR1 as DFQATT and CDR2 as SNEGSKA (reference sequence). The CDR3 covers 11 residues. The CDR3 DNA reads as TGCGGTGCTAGAGGTGTAGATACGCAGTATTTT. Translating it yields CGARGVDTQYF.

The sample holds a few counts of this clonotype. The chain has TRBV11-2 and TRBJ1-1, with D perhaps matching TRBD1 (5 bases). V was pared by 2 bases and J by 9 bases, with 16 bases between. The CDR3 sequence is 14 residues long. The germline V gene has CDR1 SGHAT and CDR2 FQNNGV. This chain's CDR3 is CASSLTQALGKAFF. For the CDR3, the DNA is TGTGCCAGCAGCTTAACACAGGCATTGGGAAAAGCTTTCTTT.

The chain couples TRBV20-1 to TRBJ1-5; TRBD1 matches 8 bases. V was pared by 7 bases and J by 0 bases, with 8 bases of the junction left unmatched. The CDR3 totals 15 residues. The V gene's germline CDR1 is DFQATT and CDR2 SNEGSKA (reference sequence). CDR3 in amino acids: CSVLPGQVSNQPQHF. CDR3 sequence (DNA): TGCAGTGTTCTGCCGGGACAGGTTAGCAATCAGCCCCAGCATTTT.

This clonotype was seen only once. Possible read error: a much larger clone is one base away. The chain carries TRBV27 and TRBJ2-5; 9 nucleotides agree with TRBD1. CDR1 and CDR2 (germline): MNHEY, SMNVEV (reference sequence). J gave up 11 bases and V 5 bases, and 21 bases lay outside the gene matches. This CDR3 is built from 17 residues. In nucleotides, the CDR3 is TGTGCCAGCAGTCGTTTACAGGGGGCGACCTCCTACAATGAGCAGTACTTC. Translating gives CASSRLQGATSYNEQYF.

This clonotype was seen a single time. This chain uses TRBV5-1 with TRBJ2-4; 12 positions agree with TRBD2. Germline-derived CDR1 and CDR2 are SGHRS and YFSETQ. J was trimmed by 13 bases and V by 0 bases; bases with no gene match: 11. CDR3 length: 16 residues. The CDR3 sequence is CASSLVLAGGLAEQYF. Here the CDR3 DNA reads TGCGCCAGCAGCTTGGTCCTAGCGGGAGGGTTGGCTGAGCAGTACTTC.